This T cell receptor (beta chain) was captured in a study of cytomegalovirus exposure and HLA in healthy donors. Broader study findings: Data from an earlier analysis indicated that most TCR beta V segments were productive either about 87% or about 30% of the time.

The PCR ran on 60 Vbeta and 13 Jbeta primers. Repertoires were generated with immunoSEQ multiplex PCR, while TCRdb's copy carries only in-frame clones and drops some. The sample records roughly 120,000 clones, around three quarters being singletons. This clone was counted a few times. The antigen remains unidentified. Germline CDR1 MDHEN, CDR2 SYDVKM. This CDR3 has 10 amino acids. Input material: PBMCs. The receptor's source is a human donor in good health. The chain uses TRBV28 and TRBJ2-1; D is uncertain. CDR3 region: CASSYNEQFF. In DNA, the CDR3 is TGTGCTTCGTCCTACAATGAGCAGTTCTTC.